The present TCR beta chain was sequenced within a study of blood T cell repertoires in COVID-19. As for the study in general: Collection of acute and convalescent COVID-19 samples took place in the United States, Italy and Spain. T cells, B-cell-depleted T cells, or PBMCs provided the cDNA or gDNA that served as material.

Deletions cut 8 bases from V and 10 bases from J, with 18 bases between. There are 13 residues in the CDR3. The V gene's germline CDR1 is MNHEY and CDR2 SVGAGI. The protocol was immunoSEQ multiplex PCR, while the TCRdb copy is restricted to in-frame clones and leaves out a portion. The repertoire holds 45,000 to 60,000 clones, with approximately 85% as singletons. This clonotype originated in a human donor in a cohort sampled during active COVID-19. The rearrangement links TRBV6-5 to TRBJ2-1, with D maybe TRBD1 (7 bases). The sequenced sample consisted of peripheral blood. The CDR3 DNA follows: TGTGCCAGCCAGACAGGGTCGGGAGTGGAGCAGTTCTTC. Translated, it gives CASQTGSGVEQFF.